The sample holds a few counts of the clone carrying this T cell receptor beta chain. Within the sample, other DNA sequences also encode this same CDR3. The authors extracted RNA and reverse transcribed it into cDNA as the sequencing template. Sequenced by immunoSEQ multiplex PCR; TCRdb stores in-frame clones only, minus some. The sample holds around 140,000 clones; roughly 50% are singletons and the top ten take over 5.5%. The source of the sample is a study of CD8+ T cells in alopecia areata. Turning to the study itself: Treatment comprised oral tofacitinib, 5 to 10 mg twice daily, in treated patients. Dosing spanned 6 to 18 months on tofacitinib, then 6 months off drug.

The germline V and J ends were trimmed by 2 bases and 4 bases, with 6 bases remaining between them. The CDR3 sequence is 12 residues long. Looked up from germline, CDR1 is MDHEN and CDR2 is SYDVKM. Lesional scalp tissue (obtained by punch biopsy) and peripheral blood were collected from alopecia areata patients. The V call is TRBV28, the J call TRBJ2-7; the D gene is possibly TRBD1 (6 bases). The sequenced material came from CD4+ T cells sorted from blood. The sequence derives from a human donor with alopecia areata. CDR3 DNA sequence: TGTGCCAGCAGTTTAACAGGGTACGAGCAGTACTTC. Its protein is CASSLTGYEQYF.